Below, one TCR beta chain is given with its context. The protocol was immunoSEQ multiplex PCR, while the TCRdb copy is restricted to in-frame clones and leaves out a portion. Of roughly 100,000 clones listed, roughly 92% are singletons. This CDR3 is 12 amino acids long. Trimming pared 7 bases from V and 0 bases from J, leaving 4 bases between. This sample stems from a study of control samples from healthy donors and cancer patients. The chain uses TRBV12-3 or TRBV12-4 and TRBJ1-5, with D unresolved. Material: blood. This clonotype was obtained from a human donor in good health. The donor label of this sample is uncertain. Here the CDR3 reads CASMDSNQPQHF. CDR3 nucleotide sequence: TGTGCCAGCATGGATAGCAATCAGCCCCAGCATTTT.